This T cell receptor (beta chain) originates from a study of blood T cell repertoires in COVID-19. Study summary: Sites in the United States, Italy and Spain provided acute and convalescent COVID-19 samples. In each case, the material was cDNA or gDNA derived from T cells, B-cell-depleted T cells, or PBMCs.

This CDR3 has 14 amino acids. CDR1 and CDR2 from the germline V gene are SGHRS and YFSETQ. Between the trimmed V and J ends, which lost 4 bases and 6 bases, there was a span of 15 bases. As originally analysed: Nucleated cell counts were estimated from reference gene primer amplification. Some clones are missing from TCRdb's copy, which holds only in-frame ones; the method was immunoSEQ multiplex PCR. V, J and clone size reflect that table, while D and trimming were determined from the DNA. The sample has about 150,000 clones; more than 75% are singletons. A few counts support this clone. The clonotype comes from a woman aged 45 to 65 with acute or convalescent COVID-19. Specimen: peripheral blood. The V and J genes are TRBV5-1 and TRBJ2-3; maybe TRBD2 (5 bases). The chain's CDR3 is CASSQMPERDTQYF. CDR3 sequence (DNA): TGCGCCAGCAGCCAGATGCCTGAGCGGGATACGCAGTATTTT.